This T cell receptor beta chain was recorded in a study of T cell responses to AZD1222 COVID-19 vaccine. Whole-study context: The study pooled second doses at about 4 or about 12 weeks.

The V segment lost 2 bases and the J segment 2 bases; nucleotides outside the gene matches: 4. The CDR3 runs to 15 residues. Looked up from germline, CDR1 is SGHRS and CDR2 is YFSETQ. The table came from immunoSEQ multiplex PCR; TCRdb's copy has only in-frame clones and leaves some out. The data show about 110,000 clones, more than 65% seen once. The starting material was peripheral blood, obtained on day 0 of AZD1222 vaccination. The chain combines TRBV5-1 with TRBJ2-1, with 7 bases lining up with TRBD2. This sequence was found in an adult in good health. The CDR3, as DNA: TGCGCCAGCAGCTTAACTAGCGCACCCTACAATGAGCAGTTCTTC. It specifies CASSLTSAPYNEQFF.